What follows is one T cell receptor beta chain and its context. The antigen is undetermined. This specimen comes from a study of T cells in Graves' hyperthyroidism and ophthalmopathy. Absent ophthalmopathy progression within 18 months defined stable Graves' hyperthyroidism. Lactation, pregnancy, other autoimmune disease or uncontrolled infection excluded patients. General study findings and limits: In blood, most of the thyroid clonotypes expanded above 0.001 were also present.

There were TCR beta CDR3 regions amplified from RNA transcripts. The HTBI primer set was used in a first-round RT-PCR of the TCR CDR3. TCRdb called the multiplex PCR reads again in MiXCR, with one record for every CDR3 protein. Of under 450,000 distinct CDR3 sequences listed, 15% to 18% were seen once; the top ten hold over 7.5%. Sequencing was performed on blood. The sequence derives from a woman between 18 and 30 years old with Graves' hyperthyroidism.

As DNA, the CDR3 is TGCAGTGCCGAAGACAGGGATAACTACGAGCAGTACTTC. This sequence encodes CSAEDRDNYEQYF. The V gene is TRBV20-1, the J gene TRBJ2-7; 7 bases map to TRBD1. CDR3 size: 13 residues. CDR1 and CDR2 from the germline V gene are DFQATT and SNEGSKA (reference sequence). The V gene end was trimmed by 6 bases and the J gene end by 3 bases; junction bases not matched to a gene: 8.